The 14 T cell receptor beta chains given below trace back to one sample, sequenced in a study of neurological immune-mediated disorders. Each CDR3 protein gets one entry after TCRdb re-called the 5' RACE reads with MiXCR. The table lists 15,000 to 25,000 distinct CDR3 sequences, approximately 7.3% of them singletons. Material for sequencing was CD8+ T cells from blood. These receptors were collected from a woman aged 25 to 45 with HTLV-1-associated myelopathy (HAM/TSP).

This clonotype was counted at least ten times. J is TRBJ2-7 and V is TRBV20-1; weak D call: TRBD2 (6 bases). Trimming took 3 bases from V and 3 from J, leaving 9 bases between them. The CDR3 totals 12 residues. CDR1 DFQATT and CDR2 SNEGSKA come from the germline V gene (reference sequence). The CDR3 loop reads CSASAGSYEQYF. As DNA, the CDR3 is TGCAGTGCTAGTGCGGGGAGCTACGAGCAGTACTTC.

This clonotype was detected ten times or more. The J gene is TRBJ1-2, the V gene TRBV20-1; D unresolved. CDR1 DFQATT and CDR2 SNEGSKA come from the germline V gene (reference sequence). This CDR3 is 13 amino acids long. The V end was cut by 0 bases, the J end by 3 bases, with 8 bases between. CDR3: CSARDPGDYGYTF. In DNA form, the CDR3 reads TGCAGTGCTAGAGACCCCGGGGACTATGGCTACACCTTC.

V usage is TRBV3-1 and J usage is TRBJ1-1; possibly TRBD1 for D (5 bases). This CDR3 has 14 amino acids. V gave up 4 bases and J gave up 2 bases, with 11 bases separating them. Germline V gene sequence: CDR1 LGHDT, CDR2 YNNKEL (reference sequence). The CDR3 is CASSRYRDNTEAFF. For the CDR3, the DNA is TGTGCCAGCAGCCGTTACCGGGACAACACTGAAGCTTTCTTT.

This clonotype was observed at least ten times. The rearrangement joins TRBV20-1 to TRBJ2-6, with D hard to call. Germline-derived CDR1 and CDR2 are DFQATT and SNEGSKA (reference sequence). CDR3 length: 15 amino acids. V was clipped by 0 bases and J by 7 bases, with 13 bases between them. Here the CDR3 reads CSARDLRKEANVLTF. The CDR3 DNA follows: TGCAGTGCTAGAGACCTAAGGAAGGAAGCCAACGTCCTGACTTTC.

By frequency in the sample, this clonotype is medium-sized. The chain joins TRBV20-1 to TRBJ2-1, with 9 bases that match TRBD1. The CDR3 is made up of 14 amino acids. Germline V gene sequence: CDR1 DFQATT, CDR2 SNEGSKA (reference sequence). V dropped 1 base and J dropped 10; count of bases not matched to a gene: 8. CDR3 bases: TGCAGTGCTAGAGTCAACAGGGGGCTTAACGAGCAGTTCTTC. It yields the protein CSARVNRGLNEQFF.

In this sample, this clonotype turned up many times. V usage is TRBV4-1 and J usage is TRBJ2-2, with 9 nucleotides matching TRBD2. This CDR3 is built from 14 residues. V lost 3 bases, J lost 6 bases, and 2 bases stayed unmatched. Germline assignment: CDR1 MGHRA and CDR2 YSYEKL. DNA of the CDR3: TGCGCCAGCAGCCACGCGGGGGGGGCCGGGGAGCTGTTTTTT. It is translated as CASSHAGGAGELFF.

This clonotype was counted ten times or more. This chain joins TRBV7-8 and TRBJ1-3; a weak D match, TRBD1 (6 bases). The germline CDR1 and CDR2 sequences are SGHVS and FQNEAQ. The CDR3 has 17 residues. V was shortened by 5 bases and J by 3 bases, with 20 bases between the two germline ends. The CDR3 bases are TGTGCCAGCAGCCGAACAACGGGGGGCTCGGTTGGAAACACCATATATTTT. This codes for CASSRTTGGSVGNTIYF.

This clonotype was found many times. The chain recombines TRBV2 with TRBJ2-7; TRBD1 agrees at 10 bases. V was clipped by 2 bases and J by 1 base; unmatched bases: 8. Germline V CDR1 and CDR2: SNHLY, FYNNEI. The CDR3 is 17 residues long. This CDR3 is CASSESLGQGYSYEQYF. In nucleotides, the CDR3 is TGTGCCAGCAGTGAAAGTCTGGGACAGGGGTATTCCTACGAGCAGTACTTC. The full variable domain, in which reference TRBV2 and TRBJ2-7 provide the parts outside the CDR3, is EPEVTQTPSHQVTQMGQEVILRCVPISNHLYFYWYRQILGQKVEFLVSFYNNEISEKSEIFDDQFSVERPDGSNFTLKIRSTKLEDSAMYFCASSESLGQGYSYEQYFGPGTRLTVT.

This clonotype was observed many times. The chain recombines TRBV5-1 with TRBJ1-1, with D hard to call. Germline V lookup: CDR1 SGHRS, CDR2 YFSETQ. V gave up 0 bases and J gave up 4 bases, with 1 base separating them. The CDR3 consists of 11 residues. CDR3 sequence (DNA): TGCGCCAGCAGCTTGGCCACTGAAGCTTTCTTT. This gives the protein CASSLATEAFF.

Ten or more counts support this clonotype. The CDR3 nucleotides read TGTGCCAGCAGTTACGGCAGGGGAGGCACCGGGGAGCTGTTTTTT. Residues: CASSYGRGGTGELFF. The rearrangement links TRBV6-5 to TRBJ2-2, with D perhaps given as TRBD1 or TRBD2 (6 bases each). Trimming stripped 2 bases from V and 4 bases from J, with 11 bases between. Germline V CDR1 and CDR2: MNHEY, SVGAGI. This CDR3 is 15 amino acids long.

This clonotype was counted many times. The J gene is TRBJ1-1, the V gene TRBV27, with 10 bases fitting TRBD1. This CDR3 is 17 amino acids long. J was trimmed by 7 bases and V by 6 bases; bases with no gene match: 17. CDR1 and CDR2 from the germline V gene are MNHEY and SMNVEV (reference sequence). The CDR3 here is CASSPLGGTGDFDEAFF. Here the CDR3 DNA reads TGTGCCAGCAGCCCTCTAGGGGGGACAGGGGACTTCGATGAAGCTTTCTTT.

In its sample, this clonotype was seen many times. DNA of the CDR3: TGTGCCAGCAGCCAAGGCCCCGGGATTTCGAACTACGAGCAGTACTTC. Amino acids: CASSQGPGISNYEQYF. The rearrangement uses TRBV3-1 and TRBJ2-7; maybe TRBD2 (5 bases). Germline-derived CDR1 and CDR2 are LGHDT and YNNKEL (reference sequence). Between the trimmed V and J ends, which lost 1 base and 3 bases, there was a span of 16 bases. The CDR3 has 16 amino acids.

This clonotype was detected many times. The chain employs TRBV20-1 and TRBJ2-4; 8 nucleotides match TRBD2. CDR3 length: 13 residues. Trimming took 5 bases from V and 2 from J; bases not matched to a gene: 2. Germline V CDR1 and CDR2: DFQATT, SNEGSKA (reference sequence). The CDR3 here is CSAPGGPKNIQYF. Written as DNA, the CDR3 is TGCAGTGCTCCGGGGGGGCCCAAAAACATTCAGTACTTC.

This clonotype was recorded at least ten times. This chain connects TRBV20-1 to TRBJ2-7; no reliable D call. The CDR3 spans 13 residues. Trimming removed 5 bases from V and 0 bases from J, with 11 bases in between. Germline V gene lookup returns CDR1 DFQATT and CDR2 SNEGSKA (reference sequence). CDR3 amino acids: CSARAPSSYEQYF. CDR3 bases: TGCAGTGCTCGGGCTCCCAGCTCCTACGAGCAGTACTTC.